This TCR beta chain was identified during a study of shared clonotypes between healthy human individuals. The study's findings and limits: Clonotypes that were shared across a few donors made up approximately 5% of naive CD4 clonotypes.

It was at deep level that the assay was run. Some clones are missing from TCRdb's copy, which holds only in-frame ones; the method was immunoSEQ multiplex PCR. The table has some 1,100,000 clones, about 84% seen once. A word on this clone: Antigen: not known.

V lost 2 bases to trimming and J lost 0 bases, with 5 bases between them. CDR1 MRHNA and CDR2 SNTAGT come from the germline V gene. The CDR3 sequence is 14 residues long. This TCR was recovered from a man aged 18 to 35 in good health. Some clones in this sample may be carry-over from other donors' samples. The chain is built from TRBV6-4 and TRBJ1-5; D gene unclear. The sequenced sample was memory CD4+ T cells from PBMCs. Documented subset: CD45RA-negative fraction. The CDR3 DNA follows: TGTGCCAGCAGTGACGGAGATAGCAATCAGCCCCAGCATTTT. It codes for CASSDGDSNQPQHF.